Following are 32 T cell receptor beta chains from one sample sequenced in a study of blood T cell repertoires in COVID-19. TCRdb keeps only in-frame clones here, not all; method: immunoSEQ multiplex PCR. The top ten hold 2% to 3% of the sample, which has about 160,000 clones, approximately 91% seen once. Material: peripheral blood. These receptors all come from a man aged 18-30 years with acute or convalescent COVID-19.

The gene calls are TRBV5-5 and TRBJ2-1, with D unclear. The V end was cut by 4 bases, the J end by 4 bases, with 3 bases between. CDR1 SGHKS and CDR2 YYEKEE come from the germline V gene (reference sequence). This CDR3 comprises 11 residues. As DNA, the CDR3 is TGTGCCAGCAGCCAATACAATGAGCAGTTCTTC. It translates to CASSQYNEQFF.

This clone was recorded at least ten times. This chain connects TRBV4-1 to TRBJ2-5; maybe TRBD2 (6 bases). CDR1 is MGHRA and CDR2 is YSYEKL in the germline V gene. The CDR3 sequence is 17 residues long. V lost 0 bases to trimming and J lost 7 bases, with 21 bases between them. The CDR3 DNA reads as TGCGCCAGCAGCCAAGACTCGACCGGGACTGCAAGAAGGACCCAGTACTTC. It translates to CASSQDSTGTARRTQYF.

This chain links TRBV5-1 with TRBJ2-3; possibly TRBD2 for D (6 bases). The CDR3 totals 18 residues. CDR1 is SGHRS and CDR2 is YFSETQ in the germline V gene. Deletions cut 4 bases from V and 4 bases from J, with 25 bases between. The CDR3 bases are TGCGCCAGCAGCAGAGGGGACCGAGGGCTAGCGTCAGCAGATACGCAGTATTTT. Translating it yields CASSRGDRGLASADTQYF.

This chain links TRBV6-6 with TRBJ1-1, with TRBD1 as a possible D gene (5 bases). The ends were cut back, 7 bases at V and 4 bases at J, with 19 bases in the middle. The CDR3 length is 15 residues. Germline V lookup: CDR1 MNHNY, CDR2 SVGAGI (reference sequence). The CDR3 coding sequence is TGTGCCAGCACCCCCCCTTTGGCGGGGACCACTGAAGCTTTCTTT. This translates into CASTPPLAGTTEAFF.

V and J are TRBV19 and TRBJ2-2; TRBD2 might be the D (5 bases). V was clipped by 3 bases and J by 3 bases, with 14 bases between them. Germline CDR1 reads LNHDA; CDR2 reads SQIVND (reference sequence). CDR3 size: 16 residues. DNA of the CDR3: TGTGCCAGTAGTATTTCGATGGGAGTCTACACCGGGGAGCTGTTTTTT. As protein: CASSISMGVYTGELFF.

The CDR3 DNA follows: TGTGCCAGCAGTATCGGACAGCCTCTGGACACTGAAGCTTTCTTT. Protein product: CASSIGQPLDTEAFF. The chain employs TRBV6-5 and TRBJ1-1, with D possibly TRBD1 on 6 matching bases. V dropped 5 bases and J dropped 3 bases, with 16 bases sitting between them. CDR3 length equals 15 residues. Germline V lookup: CDR1 MNHEY, CDR2 SVGAGI.

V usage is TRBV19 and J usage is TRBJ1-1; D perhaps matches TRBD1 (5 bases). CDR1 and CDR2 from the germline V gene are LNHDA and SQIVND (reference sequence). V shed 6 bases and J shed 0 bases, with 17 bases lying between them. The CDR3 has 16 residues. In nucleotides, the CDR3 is TGTGCCAGTAGCAGCCCGTTCAGGGTTGTGAACACTGAAGCTTTCTTT. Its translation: CASSSPFRVVNTEAFF.

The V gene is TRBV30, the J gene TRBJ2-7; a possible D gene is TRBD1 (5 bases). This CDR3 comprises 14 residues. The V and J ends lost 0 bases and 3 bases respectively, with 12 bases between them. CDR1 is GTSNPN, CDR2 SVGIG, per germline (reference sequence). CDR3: CAWSVDWGSYEQYF. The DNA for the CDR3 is TGTGCCTGGAGTGTAGATTGGGGCAGCTACGAGCAGTACTTC.

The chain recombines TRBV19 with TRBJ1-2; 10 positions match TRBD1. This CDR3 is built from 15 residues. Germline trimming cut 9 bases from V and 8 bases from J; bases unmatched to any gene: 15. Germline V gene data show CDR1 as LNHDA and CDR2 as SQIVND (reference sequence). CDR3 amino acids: CASSYTTGGLNGYTF. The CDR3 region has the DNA TGTGCCAGCTCGTACACGACAGGGGGCTTGAACGGCTACACCTTC.

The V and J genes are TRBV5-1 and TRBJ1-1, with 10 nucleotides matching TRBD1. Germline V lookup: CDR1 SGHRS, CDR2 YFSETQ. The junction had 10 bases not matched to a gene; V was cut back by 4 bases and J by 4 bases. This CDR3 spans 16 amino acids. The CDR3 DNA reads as TGCGCCAGCAGCCCTCCGGGACAGGGGAAGAGCACTGAAGCTTTCTTT. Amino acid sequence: CASSPPGQGKSTEAFF.

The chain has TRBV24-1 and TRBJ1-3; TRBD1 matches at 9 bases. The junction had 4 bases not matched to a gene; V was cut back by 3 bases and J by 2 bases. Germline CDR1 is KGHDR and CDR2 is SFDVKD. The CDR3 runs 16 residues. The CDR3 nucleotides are TGTGCCACCAGTGATCCGAGGACAGGGGCTGGAAACACCATATATTTT. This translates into CATSDPRTGAGNTIYF.

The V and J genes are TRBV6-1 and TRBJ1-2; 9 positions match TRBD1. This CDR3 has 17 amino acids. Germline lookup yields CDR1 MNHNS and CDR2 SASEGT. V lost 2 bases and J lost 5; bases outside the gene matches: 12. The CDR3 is CASSEWGQGSRVYGYTF. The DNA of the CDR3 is TGTGCCAGCAGTGAATGGGGACAGGGCTCCCGAGTGTATGGCTACACCTTC.

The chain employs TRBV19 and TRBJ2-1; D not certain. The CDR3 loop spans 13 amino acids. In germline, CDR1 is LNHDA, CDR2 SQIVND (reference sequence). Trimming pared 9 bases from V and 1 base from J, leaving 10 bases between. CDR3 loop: CASSPTSYNEQFF. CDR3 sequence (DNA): TGTGCCAGCTCACCAACTTCCTACAATGAGCAGTTCTTC.

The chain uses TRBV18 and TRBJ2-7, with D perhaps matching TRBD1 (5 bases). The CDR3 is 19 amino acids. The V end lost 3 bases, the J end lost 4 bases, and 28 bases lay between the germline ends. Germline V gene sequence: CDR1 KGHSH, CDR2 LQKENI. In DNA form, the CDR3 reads TGTGCCAGCTCACCGGGCTCAAGCGAATCGACAGCAAACGCGTACGAGCAGTACTTC. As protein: CASSPGSSESTANAYEQYF. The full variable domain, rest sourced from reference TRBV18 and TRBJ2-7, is NAGVMQNPRHLVRRRGQEARLRCSPMKGHSHVYWYRQLPEEGLKFMVYLQKENIIDESGMPKERFSAEFPKEGPSILRIQQVVRGDSAAYFCASSPGSSESTANAYEQYFGPGTRLTVT.

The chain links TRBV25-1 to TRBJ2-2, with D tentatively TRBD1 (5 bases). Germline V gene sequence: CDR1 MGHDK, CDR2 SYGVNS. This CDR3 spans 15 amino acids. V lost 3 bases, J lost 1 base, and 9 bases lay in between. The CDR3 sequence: CASSELQGNTGELFF. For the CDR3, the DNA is TGTGCCAGCAGTGAGCTCCAGGGGAACACCGGGGAGCTGTTTTTT.

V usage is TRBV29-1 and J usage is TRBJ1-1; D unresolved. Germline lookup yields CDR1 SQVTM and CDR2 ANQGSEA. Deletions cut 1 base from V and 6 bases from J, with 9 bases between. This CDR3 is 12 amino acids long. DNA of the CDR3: TGCAGCGTTGAAGCCCCCCCTGCTGAAGCTTTCTTT. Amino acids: CSVEAPPAEAFF.

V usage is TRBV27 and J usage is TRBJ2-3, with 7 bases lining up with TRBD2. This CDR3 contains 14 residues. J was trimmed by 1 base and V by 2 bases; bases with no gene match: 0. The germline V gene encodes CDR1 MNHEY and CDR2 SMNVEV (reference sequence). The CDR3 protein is CASSLAGGTDTQYF. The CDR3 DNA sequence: TGTGCCAGCAGTTTAGCGGGGGGCACAGATACGCAGTATTTT.

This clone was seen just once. CDR3 loop: CASISRGYTF. The CDR3 DNA reads as TGTGCCAGCATTTCGAGGGGCTACACCTTC. This chain links TRBV12-3 or TRBV12-4 with TRBJ1-2; D unresolved. This CDR3 has 10 residues. The V end was cut by 7 bases, the J end by 8 bases, with 8 bases between.

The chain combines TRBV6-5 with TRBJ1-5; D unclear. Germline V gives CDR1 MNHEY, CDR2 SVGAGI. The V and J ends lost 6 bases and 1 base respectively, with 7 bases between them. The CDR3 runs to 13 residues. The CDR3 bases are TGTGCCAGCAGGACTATGAGCAATCAGCCCCAGCATTTT. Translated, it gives CASRTMSNQPQHF.

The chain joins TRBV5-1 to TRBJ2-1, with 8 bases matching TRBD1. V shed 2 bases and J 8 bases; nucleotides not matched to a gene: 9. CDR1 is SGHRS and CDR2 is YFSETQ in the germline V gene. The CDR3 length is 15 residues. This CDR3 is CASSLIDRGFYEQFF. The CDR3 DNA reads TGCGCCAGCAGCTTAATTGACAGGGGTTTCTATGAGCAGTTCTTC.

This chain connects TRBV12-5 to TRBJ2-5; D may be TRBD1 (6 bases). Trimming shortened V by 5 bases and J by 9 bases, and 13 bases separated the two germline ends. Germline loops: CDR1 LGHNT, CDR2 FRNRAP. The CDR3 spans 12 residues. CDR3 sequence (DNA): TGTGCTAGTGGTCTTGACAGGTTGGCCCAGTACTTC. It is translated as CASGLDRLAQYF.

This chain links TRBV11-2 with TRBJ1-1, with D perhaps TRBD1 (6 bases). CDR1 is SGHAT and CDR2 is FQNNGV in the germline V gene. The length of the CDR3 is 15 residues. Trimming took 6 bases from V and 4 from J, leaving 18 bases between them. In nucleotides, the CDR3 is TGTGCCAGCAGTCCAGGGGTCCAGGGCAGCACTGAAGCTTTCTTT. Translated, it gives CASSPGVQGSTEAFF.

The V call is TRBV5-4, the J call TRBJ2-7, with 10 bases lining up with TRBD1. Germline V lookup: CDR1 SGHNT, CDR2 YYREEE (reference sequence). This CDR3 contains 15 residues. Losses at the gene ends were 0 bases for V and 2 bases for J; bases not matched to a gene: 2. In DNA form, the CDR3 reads TGTGCCAGCAGCTTGGAAGGGACAGGGGCCTACGAGCAGTACTTC. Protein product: CASSLEGTGAYEQYF.

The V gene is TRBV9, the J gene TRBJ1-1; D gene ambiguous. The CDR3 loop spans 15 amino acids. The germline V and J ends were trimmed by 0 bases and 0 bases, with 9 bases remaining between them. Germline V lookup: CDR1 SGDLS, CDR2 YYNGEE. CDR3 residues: CASSVAADMNTEAFF. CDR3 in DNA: TGTGCCAGCAGCGTAGCGGCGGATATGAACACTGAAGCTTTCTTT.

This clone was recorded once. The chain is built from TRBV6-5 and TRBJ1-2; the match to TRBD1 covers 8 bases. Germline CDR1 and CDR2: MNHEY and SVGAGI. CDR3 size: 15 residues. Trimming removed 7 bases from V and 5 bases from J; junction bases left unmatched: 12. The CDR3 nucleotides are TGTGCCAGCAAAAACAACAGGGGGGCTAGGTATGGCTACACCTTC. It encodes CASKNNRGARYGYTF.

The CDR3 nucleotides are TGTGCCAGCACCCCGACAGGGTATGCAACCGGGGAGCTGTTTTTT. This encodes CASTPTGYATGELFF. J is TRBJ2-2 and V is TRBV25-1; 7 bases map to TRBD1. Germline V gene data show CDR1 as MGHDK and CDR2 as SYGVNS. CDR3 size: 15 residues. V shed 7 bases, J shed 5 bases, and the junction held 10 bases outside the gene matches. Together with reference TRBV25-1 and TRBJ2-2, the CDR3 gives the full variable domain: EADIYQTPRYLVIGTGKKITLECSQTMGHDKMYWYQQDPGMELHLIHYSYGVNSTEKGDLSSESTVSRIRTEHFPLTLESARPSHTSQYLCASTPTGYATGELFFGEGSRLTVL.

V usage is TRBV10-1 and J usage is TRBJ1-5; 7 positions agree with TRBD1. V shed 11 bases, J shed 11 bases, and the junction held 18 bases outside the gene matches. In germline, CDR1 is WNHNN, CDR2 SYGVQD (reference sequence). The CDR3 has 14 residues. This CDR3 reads CADETGKKNQAQHF. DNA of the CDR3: TGCGCCGATGAGACAGGGAAGAAAAATCAAGCCCAGCATTTT.

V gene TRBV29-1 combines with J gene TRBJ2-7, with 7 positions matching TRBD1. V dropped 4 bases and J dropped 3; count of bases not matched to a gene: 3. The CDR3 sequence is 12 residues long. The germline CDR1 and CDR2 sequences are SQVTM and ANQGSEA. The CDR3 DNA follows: TGCAGCGTTGTGGGGGACAGCTACGAGCAGTACTTC. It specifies CSVVGDSYEQYF.

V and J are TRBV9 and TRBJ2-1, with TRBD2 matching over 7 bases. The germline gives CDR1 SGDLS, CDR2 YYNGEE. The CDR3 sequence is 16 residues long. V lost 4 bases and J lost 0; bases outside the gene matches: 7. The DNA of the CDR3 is TGTGCCAGCAGCTCCCGCGGGAGAGTCTCCTACAATGAGCAGTTCTTC. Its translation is CASSSRGRVSYNEQFF.

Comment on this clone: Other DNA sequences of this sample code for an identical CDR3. CDR3 in DNA: TGTGCCAGCAGCTTAGAAGGGGGAAATCAGCCCCAGCATTTT. Encoded protein: CASSLEGGNQPQHF. The V call is TRBV7-9, the J call TRBJ1-5, with D tentatively TRBD1 (6 bases). The CDR3 runs 14 residues. Germline CDR1 and CDR2: SEHNR and FQNEAQ (reference sequence). V lost 1 base to trimming and J lost 4 bases, with 8 bases between them.

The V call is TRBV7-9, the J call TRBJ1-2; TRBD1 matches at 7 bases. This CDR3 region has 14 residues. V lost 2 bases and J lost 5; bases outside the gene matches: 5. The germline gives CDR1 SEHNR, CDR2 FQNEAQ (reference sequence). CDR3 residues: CASSLKETGYGYTF. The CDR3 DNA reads TGTGCCAGCAGCTTAAAGGAGACAGGGTATGGCTACACCTTC.

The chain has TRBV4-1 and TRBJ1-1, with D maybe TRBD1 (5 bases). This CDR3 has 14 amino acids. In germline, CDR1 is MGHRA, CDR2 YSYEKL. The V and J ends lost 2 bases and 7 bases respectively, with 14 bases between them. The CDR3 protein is CASSQNQGLSEAFF. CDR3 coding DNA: TGCGCCAGCAGCCAAAATCAGGGACTAAGTGAAGCTTTCTTT.